Each of the 18 T cell receptor beta chains below was sequenced from the same sample in a study of blood T cell repertoires in COVID-19. Libraries were prepared by immunoSEQ multiplex PCR; TCRdb keeps only in-frame clonotypes and omits some of them. The sample lists 200,000 or so clones; about 79% were seen once. The specimen sequenced was peripheral blood. The origin of the receptors is a human donor in a cohort sampled during active COVID-19.

The V and J genes are TRBV3-1 (or the pseudogene TRBV3-2) and TRBJ2-1; D unresolved. The CDR3 is 17 residues long. V was shortened by 1 base and J by 1 base, with 14 bases between the two germline ends. CDR1 and CDR2 (germline): LGHDT, YNNKEL (reference sequence). CDR3 amino acids: CASSQVRSSRSYNEQFF. DNA of the CDR3: TGTGCCAGCAGCCAAGTCAGGTCCTCAAGGTCCTACAATGAGCAGTTCTTC.

The chain carries TRBV7-2 and TRBJ2-7, with 7 bases matching TRBD2. J lost 1 base, V lost 1 base, and 1 base had no gene match. Germline lookup yields CDR1 SGHTA and CDR2 FQGNSA. The CDR3 sequence is 14 residues long. The DNA for the CDR3 is TGTGCCAGCAGCTTAGGCGGGGGTTCCTACGAGCAGTACTTC. Protein: CASSLGGGSYEQYF.

This chain links TRBV19 with TRBJ1-3; possibly TRBD1 for D (6 bases). The length of the CDR3 is 15 residues. In germline, CDR1 is LNHDA, CDR2 SQIVND (reference sequence). Trimming left V 5 bases short and J 0 bases short, with 11 bases between. The CDR3: CASSLDRSSGNTIYF. The DNA of the CDR3 is TGTGCCAGTAGTCTGGACAGAAGCTCTGGAAACACCATATATTTT.

This chain links TRBV19 with TRBJ2-7, with TRBD2 matching 7 bases. Germline assignment: CDR1 LNHDA and CDR2 SQIVND (reference sequence). V lost 3 bases and J lost 6; bases outside the gene matches: 8. The CDR3 spans 14 residues. As DNA, the CDR3 is TGTGCCAGTAGTATCGGGACTACCCACCGCGAGCAGTACTTC. Its translation: CASSIGTTHREQYF.

The chain is built from TRBV5-4 and TRBJ2-7; 8 bases are a match to TRBD1. CDR1 SGHNT and CDR2 YYREEE come from the germline V gene (reference sequence). CDR3 length: 13 amino acids. Trimming cost V 5 bases and J 6 bases; bases outside gene matches: 7. CDR3 nucleotide sequence: TGTGCCAGCAGATCCGGACAGGGTACCGAGCAGTACTTC. It is translated as CASRSGQGTEQYF.

The V gene is TRBV7-8, the J gene TRBJ1-1; weak D call: TRBD1 (5 bases). CDR1 and CDR2 from the germline V gene are SGHVS and FQNEAQ. This CDR3 contains 14 residues. Trimming pared 5 bases from V and 1 base from J, leaving 11 bases between. This CDR3 reads CASSPLGGNTEAFF. CDR3 nucleotide sequence: TGTGCCAGCAGCCCGTTGGGGGGGAACACTGAAGCTTTCTTT.

A few counts support this clone. The chain couples TRBV5-6 to TRBJ1-5, with D unresolved. The CDR3 has 18 amino acids. CDR1 and CDR2 (germline): SGHDT, YYEEEE. Between the trimmed V and J ends, which lost 3 bases and 0 bases, there was a span of 19 bases. DNA of the CDR3: TGTGCCAGCAGCTCAGGACCCGGGGTATCTTATAGCAATCAGCCCCAGCATTTT. This codes for CASSSGPGVSYSNQPQHF.

The gene calls are TRBV6-5 and TRBJ2-7, with a tentative D call TRBD2 (5 bases). The CDR3 consists of 16 residues. The germline V gene has CDR1 MNHEY and CDR2 SVGAGI. The V and J ends lost 0 bases and 5 bases respectively, with 17 bases between them. This CDR3 reads CASSYSFGSEGHEQYF. The CDR3 nucleotides are TGTGCCAGCAGTTACTCATTTGGGTCTGAGGGCCACGAGCAGTACTTC.

The V gene is TRBV9, the J gene TRBJ2-5, with 10 nucleotides matching TRBD1. Per the germline V gene, CDR1 is SGDLS and CDR2 is YYNGEE. The CDR3 is 16 residues long. V trimming: 2 bases; J trimming: 1 base; junction bases outside the gene matches: 5. The CDR3 bases are TGTGCCAGCAGCGTTGGACAGGGGGAACCCCAAGAGACCCAGTACTTC. Residues: CASSVGQGEPQETQYF.

The V and J genes are TRBV5-1 and TRBJ2-7, with D perhaps matching TRBD2 (6 bases). Trimming pared 4 bases from V and 2 bases from J, leaving 13 bases between. This CDR3 spans 14 amino acids. Germline V lookup: CDR1 SGHRS, CDR2 YFSETQ. CDR3 bases: TGCGCCAGCAGCGACGTTACGGGGGCCTACGAGCAGTACTTC. Residues: CASSDVTGAYEQYF.

The chain has TRBV5-1 and TRBJ1-1, with unresolved D. The germline V and J ends were trimmed by 1 base and 3 bases, with 7 bases remaining between them. The CDR3 sequence is 13 residues long. CDR1 and CDR2 from the germline V gene are SGHRS and YFSETQ. The CDR3, as DNA: TGCGCCAGCAGCTTGAGTGAGTACACTGAAGCTTTCTTT. Residues: CASSLSEYTEAFF.

The chain has TRBV28 and TRBJ1-4, with D possibly matching TRBD1 (6 bases). CDR3 length: 15 residues. V lost 5 bases and J 4 bases, leaving 14 bases between the germline ends. CDR1 and CDR2 (germline): MDHEN, SYDVKM. This CDR3 is CASSPDARGNEKLFF. The CDR3 coding sequence is TGTGCCAGCAGTCCGGACGCCAGGGGTAATGAAAAACTGTTTTTT.

This clone was counted a few times. The CDR3 bases are TGTGCCAGCGCGATCTCCAGGGTTAGAGATACGCAGTATTTT. Protein sequence: CASAISRVRDTQYF. V usage is TRBV27 and J usage is TRBJ2-3; possibly TRBD1 for D (5 bases). V dropped 8 bases and J dropped 5 bases, with 17 bases sitting between them. The V gene's germline CDR1 is MNHEY and CDR2 SMNVEV (reference sequence). This CDR3 is built from 14 residues.

In regard to this clone: The junction shows a germline mismatch at one end, possibly a read error. The rearrangement uses TRBV18 and TRBJ2-4; 9 bases align to TRBD2. Germline V CDR1 and CDR2: KGHSH, LQKENI. The CDR3 consists of 14 residues. CDR3 in amino acids: CASSKIAGEDIQHF. CDR3 bases: TGTGCCAGCTCAAAAATAGCGGGAGAGGACATTCAGCACTTC.

The V and J genes are TRBV6-5 and TRBJ2-5; perhaps TRBD2 as D (6 bases). The V and J ends lost 10 bases and 1 base respectively, with 16 bases between them. The CDR3 runs to 14 residues. Germline loops: CDR1 MNHEY, CDR2 SVGAGI. CDR3 amino acids: CATRAGSRQETQYF. CDR3 nucleotides: TGTGCCACGAGAGCGGGCAGCCGCCAAGAGACCCAGTACTTC.

The chain has TRBV18 and TRBJ2-5; 15 bases fit TRBD2. The CDR3 covers 17 residues. Germline loops: CDR1 KGHSH, CDR2 LQKENI. Trimming removed 4 bases from V and 4 bases from J; junction bases left unmatched: 7. CDR3 region: CASSLPGLAGGGETQYF. CDR3 nucleotides: TGTGCCAGCTCACTCCCGGGACTAGCGGGAGGAGGAGAGACCCAGTACTTC.

The rearrangement links TRBV7-2 to TRBJ2-5, with 7 bases that match TRBD2. The germline gives CDR1 SGHTA, CDR2 FQGNSA. The CDR3 runs to 13 residues. Trimming at V came to 1 base and at J to 6 bases, leaving 2 bases not matched to a gene. CDR3 in amino acids: CASSLGREQTQYF. The DNA of the CDR3 is TGTGCCAGCAGCTTAGGGCGGGAGCAGACCCAGTACTTC.

DNA of the CDR3: TGTGCCAGTTGGACAGGCAGGGGCACCGGGGAGCTGTTTTTT. As protein: CASWTGRGTGELFF. This chain uses TRBV19 with TRBJ2-2; 7 positions agree with TRBD1. From germline, CDR1 is LNHDA and CDR2 SQIVND (reference sequence). CDR3 size: 14 residues. Germline trimming cut 8 bases from V and 4 bases from J; bases unmatched to any gene: 7.